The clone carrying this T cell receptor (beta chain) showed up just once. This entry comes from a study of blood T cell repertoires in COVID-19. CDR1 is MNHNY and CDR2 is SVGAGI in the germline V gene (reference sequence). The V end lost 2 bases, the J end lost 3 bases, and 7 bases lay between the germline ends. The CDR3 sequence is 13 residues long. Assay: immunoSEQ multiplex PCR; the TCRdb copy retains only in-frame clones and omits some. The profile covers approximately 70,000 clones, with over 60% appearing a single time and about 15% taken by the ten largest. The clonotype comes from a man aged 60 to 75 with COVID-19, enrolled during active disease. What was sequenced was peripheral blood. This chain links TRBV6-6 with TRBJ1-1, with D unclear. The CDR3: CASSYGQDTEAFF. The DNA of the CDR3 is TGTGCCAGCAGTTACGGGCAGGACACTGAAGCTTTCTTT.